This T cell receptor (beta chain) was documented in a study of T cells in narcolepsy. About the research overall: Healthy controls were enrolled alongside patients with narcolepsy type 1 or type 2. Study-wide points: Comparing one patient's CSF and blood CD4+ clonotypes highlighted HCRT- and TRIB2-specific autoreactive clonotypes. Reportedly, autoreactive clonotypes were serially detected in patients' blood but not controls'. Some memory CD4+ repertoires had no autoreactive clone sequences.

As for this clone: What it binds is not known.

This CDR3 region has 16 residues. V shed 6 bases and J shed 10 bases, with 22 bases lying between them. The V gene's germline CDR1 is LNHDA and CDR2 SQIVND (reference sequence). The data were produced by immunoSEQ multiplex PCR, yet TCRdb's version contains in-frame clones alone and is incomplete. The sample contains approximately 35,000 clones, roughly 80% of which appear only once. The chain uses TRBV19 and TRBJ1-6, with D perhaps matching TRBD1 (5 bases). This sequence was found in a human donor in good health. Specimen: memory (CD45RA-) CD4+ T cells from blood. The CDR3: CASSDRWDPIGSPLHF. CDR3 DNA sequence: TGTGCCAGTAGCGATAGATGGGACCCAATTGGGTCACCCCTCCACTTT.